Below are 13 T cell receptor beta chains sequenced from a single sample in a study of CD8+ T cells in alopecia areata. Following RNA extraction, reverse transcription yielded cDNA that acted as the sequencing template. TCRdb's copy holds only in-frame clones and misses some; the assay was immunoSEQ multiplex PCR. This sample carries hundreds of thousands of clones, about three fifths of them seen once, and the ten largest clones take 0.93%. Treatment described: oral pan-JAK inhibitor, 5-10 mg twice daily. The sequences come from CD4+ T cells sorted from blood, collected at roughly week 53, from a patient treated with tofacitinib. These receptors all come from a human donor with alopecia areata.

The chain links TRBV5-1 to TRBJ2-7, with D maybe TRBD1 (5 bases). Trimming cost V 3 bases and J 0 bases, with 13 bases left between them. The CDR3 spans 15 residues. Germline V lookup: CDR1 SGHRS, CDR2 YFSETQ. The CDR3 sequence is CASSSQATSSYEQYF. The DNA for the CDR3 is TGCGCCAGCAGCTCACAGGCTACCAGCTCCTACGAGCAGTACTTC.

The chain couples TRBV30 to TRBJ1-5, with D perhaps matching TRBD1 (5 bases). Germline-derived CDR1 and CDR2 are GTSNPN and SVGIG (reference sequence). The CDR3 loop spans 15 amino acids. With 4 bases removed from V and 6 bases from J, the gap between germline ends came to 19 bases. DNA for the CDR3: TGTGCCTGGACCCCCCGTGGGGCGATTGGTCAGCCCCAGCATTTT. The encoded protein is CAWTPRGAIGQPQHF.

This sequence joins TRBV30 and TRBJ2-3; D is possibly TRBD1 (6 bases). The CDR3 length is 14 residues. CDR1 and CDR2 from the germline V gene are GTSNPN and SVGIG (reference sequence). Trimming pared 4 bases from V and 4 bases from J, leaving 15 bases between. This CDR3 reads CAWTRGFDSDTQYF. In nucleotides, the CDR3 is TGTGCCTGGACCAGGGGATTCGACTCAGATACGCAGTATTTT.

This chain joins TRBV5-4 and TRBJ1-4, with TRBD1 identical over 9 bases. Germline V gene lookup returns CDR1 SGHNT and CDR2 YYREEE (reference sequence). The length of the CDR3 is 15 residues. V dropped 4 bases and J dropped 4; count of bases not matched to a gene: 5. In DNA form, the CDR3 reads TGTGCCAGCAGCCTGGGGGGACAGGGTAATGAAAAACTGTTTTTT. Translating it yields CASSLGGQGNEKLFF.

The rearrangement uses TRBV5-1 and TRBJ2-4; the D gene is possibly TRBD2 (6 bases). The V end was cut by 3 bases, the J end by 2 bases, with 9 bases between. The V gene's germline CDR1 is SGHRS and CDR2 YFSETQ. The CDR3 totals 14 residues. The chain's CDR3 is CASSSGGTKNIQYF. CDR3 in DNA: TGCGCCAGCAGCTCCGGGGGAACCAAAAACATTCAGTACTTC. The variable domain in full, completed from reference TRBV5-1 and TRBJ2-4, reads KAGVTQTPRYLIKTRGQQVTLSCSPISGHRSVSWYQQTPGQGLQFLFEYFSETQRNKGNFPGRFSGRQFSNSRSEMNVSTLELGDSALYLCASSSGGTKNIQYFGAGTRLSVL.

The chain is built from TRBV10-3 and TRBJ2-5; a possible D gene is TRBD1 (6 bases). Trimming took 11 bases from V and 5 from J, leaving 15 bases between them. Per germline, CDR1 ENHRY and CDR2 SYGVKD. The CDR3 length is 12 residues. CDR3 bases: TGTGCCGCATCGCAGGGGAAGGAGACCCAGTACTTC. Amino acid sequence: CAASQGKETQYF.

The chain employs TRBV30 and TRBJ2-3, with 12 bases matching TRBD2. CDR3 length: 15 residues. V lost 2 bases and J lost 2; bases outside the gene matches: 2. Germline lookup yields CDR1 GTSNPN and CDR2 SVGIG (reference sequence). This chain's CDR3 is CAWSRLAGATDTQYF. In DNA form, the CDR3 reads TGTGCCTGGAGTCGACTAGCGGGGGCCACAGATACGCAGTATTTT.

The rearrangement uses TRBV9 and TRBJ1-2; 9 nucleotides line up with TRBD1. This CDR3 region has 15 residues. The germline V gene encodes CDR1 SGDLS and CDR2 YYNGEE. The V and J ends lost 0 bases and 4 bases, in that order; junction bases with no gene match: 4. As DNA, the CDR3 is TGTGCCAGCAGCGTAGCTACGACAGGGGGCTATGGCTACACCTTC. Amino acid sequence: CASSVATTGGYGYTF.

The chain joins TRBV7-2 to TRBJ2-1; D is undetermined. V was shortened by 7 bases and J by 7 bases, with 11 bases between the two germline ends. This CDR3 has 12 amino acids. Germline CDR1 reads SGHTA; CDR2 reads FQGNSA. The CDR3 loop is CASTGRRNEQFF. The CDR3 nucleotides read TGTGCCAGCACGGGTCGCCGGAATGAGCAGTTCTTC.

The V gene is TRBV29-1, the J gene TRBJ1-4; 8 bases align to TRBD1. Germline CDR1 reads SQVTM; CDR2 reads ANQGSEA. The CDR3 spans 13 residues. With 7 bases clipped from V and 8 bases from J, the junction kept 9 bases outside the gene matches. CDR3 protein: CSGIGQGGEKLFF. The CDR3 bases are TGCAGCGGAATCGGACAGGGCGGGGAAAAACTGTTTTTT.

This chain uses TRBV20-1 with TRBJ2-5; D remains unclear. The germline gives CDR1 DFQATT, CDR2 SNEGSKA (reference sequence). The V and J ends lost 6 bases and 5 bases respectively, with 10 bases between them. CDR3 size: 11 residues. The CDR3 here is CSATTVETQYF. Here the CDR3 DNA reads TGCAGTGCGACGACCGTGGAGACCCAGTACTTC.

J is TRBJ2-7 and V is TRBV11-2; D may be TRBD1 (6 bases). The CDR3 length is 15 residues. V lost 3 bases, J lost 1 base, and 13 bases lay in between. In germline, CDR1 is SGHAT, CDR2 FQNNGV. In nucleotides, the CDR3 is TGTGCCAGCAGCTTCGAAGGGGGTGGATCCTACGAGCAGTACTTC. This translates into CASSFEGGGSYEQYF.

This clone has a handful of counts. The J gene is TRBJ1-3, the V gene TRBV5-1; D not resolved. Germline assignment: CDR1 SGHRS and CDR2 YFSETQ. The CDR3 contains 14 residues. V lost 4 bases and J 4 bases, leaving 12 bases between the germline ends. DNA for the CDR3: TGCGCCAGCAGCCCCGCGGGGAGCGGAAACACCATATATTTT. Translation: CASSPAGSGNTIYF.